A single sample gave rise to the 30 T cell receptor beta chains below, sequenced in a study of early T cells in non-severe SARS-CoV-2 infection. From the 5' RACE reads, TCRdb called clonotypes with MiXCR, one entry per CDR3 protein. Of tens of thousands of distinct CDR3 sequences in the sample, roughly 5.7% are singletons; the top ten hold roughly 8.4%. Sequences were obtained from whole blood. All receptors come from an adult who was a healthcare worker with PCR-confirmed SARS-CoV-2 infection or an uninfected control (not recorded which).

In its sample, this clonotype was seen a few times. The V call is TRBV12-3 or TRBV12-4, the J call TRBJ2-6; D not certain. Trimming pared 2 bases from V and 0 bases from J, leaving 14 bases between. The CDR3 runs 18 residues. CDR3 coding DNA: TGTGCCAGCAGTTTACAAGCCCAGGCCATCTCTGGGGCCAACGTCCTGACTTTC. Residues: CASSLQAQAISGANVLTF.

At least ten counts were recorded for this clonotype. J is TRBJ2-5 and V is TRBV7-9, with 14 bases identical to TRBD2. The CDR3 runs 15 residues. J was trimmed by 5 bases and V by 5 bases; bases with no gene match: 4. From germline, CDR1 is SEHNR and CDR2 FQNEAQ (reference sequence). The CDR3, as DNA: TGTGCCAGCAGCCTGACTAGCGGGAGGGCGGAGACCCAGTACTTC. Its translation is CASSLTSGRAETQYF.

This clonotype has a handful of counts. The chain couples TRBV6-5 to TRBJ1-2, with TRBD1 as a possible D gene (6 bases). The V and J ends lost 6 bases and 5 bases respectively, with 13 bases between them. This CDR3 comprises 13 residues. Germline V CDR1 and CDR2: MNHEY, SVGAGI. The CDR3 coding sequence is TGTGCCAGCAGGGGTCTACAGGGATATGGCTACACCTTC. It specifies CASRGLQGYGYTF.

This clonotype came up a few times. The chain has TRBV5-1 and TRBJ2-6; 9 bases are a match to TRBD1. The CDR3 is made up of 17 amino acids. V trimming: 0 bases; J trimming: 1 base; junction bases outside the gene matches: 2. The germline V gene encodes CDR1 SGHRS and CDR2 YFSETQ. The CDR3 loop reads CASSLVQGASGANVLTF. The CDR3, as DNA: TGCGCCAGCAGCTTGGTACAGGGGGCGTCTGGGGCCAACGTCCTGACTTTC.

This clonotype was observed at least ten times. J is TRBJ1-2 and V is TRBV29-1; TRBD1 might be the D (6 bases). This CDR3 comprises 12 residues. Deletions cut 4 bases from V and 8 bases from J, with 14 bases between. Germline CDR1 and CDR2: SQVTM and ANQGSEA. CDR3 sequence reads: CSVVKAGEGYTF. In nucleotides, the CDR3 is TGCAGCGTTGTTAAGGCAGGGGAAGGCTACACCTTC. The full variable domain, rest sourced from reference TRBV29-1 and TRBJ1-2, is SAVISQKPSRDICQRGTSLTIQCQVDSQVTMMFWYRQQPGQSLTLIATANQGSEATYESGFVIDKFPISRPNLTFSTLTVSNMSPEDSSIYLCSVVKAGEGYTFGSGTRLTVV.

The chain is built from TRBV25-1 and TRBJ2-3; D is possibly TRBD2 (6 bases). From germline, CDR1 is MGHDK and CDR2 SYGVNS. Between the trimmed V and J ends, which lost 0 bases and 11 bases, there was a span of 12 bases. This CDR3 region has 13 residues. The CDR3, as DNA: TGTGCCAGCAGTGAATATGGTAGCGGAAAGCAGTATTTT. It translates to CASSEYGSGKQYF.

This chain joins TRBV10-1 and TRBJ1-1; D is possibly TRBD1 (6 bases). Germline V gives CDR1 WNHNN, CDR2 SYGVQD (reference sequence). The CDR3 length is 15 residues. Trimming removed 7 bases from V and 0 bases from J, with 15 bases in between. The CDR3 loop is CASMIDRNMNTEAFF. In DNA form, the CDR3 reads TGCGCCAGCATGATCGACAGGAATATGAACACTGAAGCTTTCTTT.

V gene TRBV14 combines with J gene TRBJ2-4; either TRBD1 or TRBD2 may fit D (5 bases each). The germline V gene encodes CDR1 SGHDN and CDR2 FVKESK. Trimming pared 1 base from V and 5 bases from J, leaving 12 bases between. The CDR3 sequence is 15 residues long. The CDR3 here is CASSQVPGAQNIQYF. The CDR3 DNA reads as TGTGCCAGCAGCCAAGTTCCCGGGGCGCAAAACATTCAGTACTTC.

This clonotype was counted a few times. J is TRBJ2-5 and V is TRBV7-9; D gene unclear. The CDR3 is 14 amino acids. CDR1 and CDR2 (germline): SEHNR, FQNEAQ (reference sequence). V lost 5 bases and J 5 bases, leaving 15 bases between the germline ends. Here the CDR3 reads CASSHPYGPETQYF. DNA for the CDR3: TGTGCCAGCAGCCATCCTTATGGGCCGGAGACCCAGTACTTC.

In this sample, this clonotype turned up many times. As DNA, the CDR3 is TGTGCCAGCAGTGAGGCTGGGGGCGGTACTGAAGCTTTCTTT. It encodes CASSEAGGGTEAFF. This sequence joins TRBV6-1 and TRBJ1-1, with D perhaps TRBD1 (6 bases). CDR3 length: 14 residues. Germline assignment: CDR1 MNHNS and CDR2 SASEGT. Trimming took off 3 bases at V and 5 bases at J, with 13 bases between the two ends.

This clonotype has ten or more counts. The CDR3 spells CASSVARDRTSTDTQYF. The CDR3 nucleotides are TGTGCCAGCAGCGTAGCTAGAGACAGGACTAGCACAGATACGCAGTATTTT. The chain joins TRBV9 to TRBJ2-3; D is possibly TRBD1 (6 bases). The V gene lost 0 bases and the J gene lost 0 bases, with 14 bases spanning the gap. CDR1 SGDLS and CDR2 YYNGEE come from the germline V gene. The CDR3 totals 17 residues. Combining the CDR3 with reference TRBV9 and TRBJ2-3 gives the whole variable domain DSGVTQTPKHLITATGQRVTLRCSPRSGDLSVYWYQQSLDQGLQFLIQYYNGEERAKGNILERFSAQQFPDLHSELNLSSLELGDSALYFCASSVARDRTSTDTQYFGPGTRLTVL.

This clonotype was seen ten or more times. V and J are TRBV20-1 and TRBJ1-6; D remains unclear. The CDR3 runs to 15 residues. The ends were cut back, 2 bases at V and 6 bases at J, with 14 bases in the middle. Per the germline V gene, CDR1 is DFQATT and CDR2 is SNEGSKA (reference sequence). CDR3 nucleotide sequence: TGCAGTGCTAGACTAGAGACGGGTTCTAATTCACCCCTCCACTTT. This codes for CSARLETGSNSPLHF.

The J gene is TRBJ2-3, the V gene TRBV7-6; no definite D call. V was pared by 5 bases and J by 1 base, with 13 bases between. There are 15 residues in the CDR3. Germline V CDR1 and CDR2: SGHVS, FNYEAQ. In DNA, the CDR3 is TGTGCCAGCAGCCCCTTTAACCGTGGCACAGATACGCAGTATTTT. This encodes CASSPFNRGTDTQYF.

This clonotype was seen more than once but under ten times. The chain uses TRBV10-2 and TRBJ2-7, with 7 nucleotides matching TRBD2. The germline V gene encodes CDR1 WSHSY and CDR2 SAAADI. This CDR3 has 17 amino acids. After removal of 3 bases from V and 0 bases from J, the junction contained 11 bases not matched to a gene. CDR3 protein: CASSDPPGLSNSYEQYF. The CDR3 nucleotides read TGCGCCAGCAGTGACCCCCCGGGACTAAGCAACTCCTACGAGCAGTACTTC.

The chain carries TRBV7-6 and TRBJ1-1, with D unclear. Per the germline V gene, CDR1 is SGHVS and CDR2 is FNYEAQ. V was trimmed by 1 base and J by 6 bases, leaving 6 bases between them. CDR3 size: 12 residues. The CDR3 nucleotides read TGTGCCAGCAGCTTAGTAGGGTCTGAAGCTTTCTTT. Translation gives CASSLVGSEAFF.

Many counts were recorded for this clonotype. V usage is TRBV2 and J usage is TRBJ1-5; D may be TRBD1 (5 bases). This CDR3 spans 17 amino acids. Trimming cost V 1 base and J 2 bases, with 15 bases left between them. Germline values: CDR1 SNHLY, CDR2 FYNNEI. Written as DNA, the CDR3 is TGTGCCAGCAGTGAAGGTGTCAGGGTATTGGGCAATCAGCCCCAGCATTTT. Protein sequence: CASSEGVRVLGNQPQHF.

This clonotype was seen repeatedly, ten times or more. The CDR3 end shows no conserved phenylalanine or tryptophan, and so a read error is likely. The DNA is omitted, as the CDR3 cannot be located on it reliably, and the CDR3 follows TCRdb's listing. The rearrangement uses TRBV18 and TRBJ2-3; the table's D call of TRBD2 was not tested on the DNA. A total of 14 residues make up the CDR3, ends included. Germline lookup yields CDR1 KGHSH and CDR2 LQKENI. CDR3 sequence: CASSPVARSTSGRL.

The J gene is TRBJ2-1, the V gene TRBV7-9; TRBD1 is a possible D gene (5 bases). The CDR3 is 12 residues long. Between the trimmed V and J ends, which lost 3 bases and 8 bases, there was a span of 8 bases. CDR1 and CDR2 from the germline V gene are SEHNR and FQNEAQ (reference sequence). CDR3 DNA sequence: TGTGCCAGCAGCTTCCAGGGCTATGAGCAGTTCTTC. This gives the protein CASSFQGYEQFF.

This clonotype has only a few counts. The V gene is TRBV12-3 or TRBV12-4, the J gene TRBJ1-1, with D possibly TRBD1 on 5 matching bases. Trimming pared 5 bases from V and 0 bases from J, leaving 7 bases between. CDR3 length: 13 residues. In DNA, the CDR3 is TGTGCCAGCAGTAAACAGGTGAACACTGAAGCTTTCTTT. This encodes CASSKQVNTEAFF.

The V gene is TRBV18, the J gene TRBJ2-7; TRBD1 or TRBD2 may be the D gene (7 bases each). This CDR3 comprises 13 residues. Germline CDR1 and CDR2: KGHSH and LQKENI. V was pared by 6 bases and J by 6 bases, with 15 bases between. The CDR3 nucleotides read TGTGCCAGCTCGCGGGGAGGGGGCGCCGAGCAGTACTTC. This encodes CASSRGGGAEQYF.

This clonotype showed up many times. The chain employs TRBV5-6 and TRBJ1-6, with unresolved D. The CDR3 length is 16 residues. The V end lost 3 bases, the J end lost 6 bases, and 16 bases lay between the germline ends. Per the germline V gene, CDR1 is SGHDT and CDR2 is YYEEEE. CDR3 sequence (DNA): TGTGCCAGCAGCTCTGGGCCCAGAAGCACTAATTCACCCCTCCACTTT. Its protein product is CASSSGPRSTNSPLHF.

This clonotype was picked up many times. The rearrangement joins TRBV2 to TRBJ2-7; TRBD2 agrees at 11 bases. Losses at the gene ends were 7 bases for V and 2 bases for J; bases not matched to a gene: 7. Germline V gives CDR1 SNHLY, CDR2 FYNNEI. CDR3 length: 15 residues. The CDR3 DNA follows: TGTGCCAGCAAGGGACTAGCGGCCCTTACCTACGAGCAGTACTTC. Residues: CASKGLAALTYEQYF.

This clonotype was seen at least ten times. The V and J genes are TRBV3-1 and TRBJ2-2; D uncertain. V lost 4 bases to trimming and J lost 6 bases, with 15 bases between them. From germline, CDR1 is LGHDT and CDR2 YNNKEL (reference sequence). The CDR3 has 15 residues. DNA for the CDR3: TGTGCCAGCAGCCGTTACGCATGGGGTCCCGGGGAGCTGTTTTTT. Translation: CASSRYAWGPGELFF. Complete variable domain (other parts from reference TRBV3-1 and TRBJ2-2): DTAVSQTPKYLVTQMGNDKSIKCEQNLGHDTMYWYKQDSKKFLKIMFSYNNKELIINETVPNRFSPKSPDKAHLNLHINSLELGDSAVYFCASSRYAWGPGELFFGEGSRLTVL.

This clonotype was counted ten times or more. The chain carries TRBV5-1 and TRBJ1-4; tentative D call: TRBD1 (5 bases). The V end was cut by 1 base, the J end by 0 bases, with 10 bases between. In germline, CDR1 is SGHRS, CDR2 YFSETQ. This CDR3 spans 16 amino acids. The CDR3 DNA sequence: TGCGCCAGCAGCTTGAGAAGACAGACAACTAATGAAAAACTGTTTTTT. It yields the protein CASSLRRQTTNEKLFF.

This clonotype has a count of ten or more. The J gene is TRBJ1-5, the V gene TRBV6-6; 9 positions agree with TRBD1. The CDR3 extends over 15 amino acids. In germline, CDR1 is MNHNY, CDR2 SVGAGI (reference sequence). V was pared by 8 bases and J by 7 bases, with 12 bases of the junction left unmatched. CDR3 region: CASALRDRAGQPQHF. The CDR3 region has the DNA TGTGCCAGCGCCTTACGGGACAGGGCGGGACAGCCCCAGCATTTT.

There are many counts of this clonotype. One junction end disagrees with the germline gene, perhaps due to a read error. This chain joins TRBV7-2 and TRBJ2-5, with D tentatively TRBD2 (5 bases). Germline assignment: CDR1 SGHTA and CDR2 FQGNSA. The CDR3 covers 12 residues. The CDR3 DNA follows: TGTGCCAGCAGCCTAGCACCGGAGACCCAGTACTTC. Amino acid sequence: CASSLAPETQYF.

This clonotype was seen only a few times. The chain recombines TRBV5-1 with TRBJ1-3; unclear D gene. Germline-derived CDR1 and CDR2 are SGHRS and YFSETQ. Trimming cost V 4 bases and J 7 bases, with 18 bases left between them. This CDR3 region has 15 residues. Here the CDR3 reads CASSPQPTADNTIYF. The CDR3 nucleotides are TGCGCCAGCAGCCCACAGCCGACGGCGGACAACACCATATATTTT.

This clonotype was counted a few times. V is TRBV7-9 and J is TRBJ1-4; D unclear. CDR3 size: 13 residues. Trimming removed 6 bases at V and 8 bases at J, with 13 bases between. Germline V gene data show CDR1 as SEHNR and CDR2 as FQNEAQ (reference sequence). CDR3 in amino acids: CASRRELGEKLFF. The CDR3 coding sequence is TGTGCCAGCAGAAGGGAACTGGGGGAAAAACTGTTTTTT.

This rearrangement joins TRBV5-4 to TRBJ1-1; D ambiguous. The CDR3 length is 15 residues. V lost 0 bases and J 1 base, leaving 10 bases between the germline ends. Germline V CDR1 and CDR2: SGHNT, YYREEE (reference sequence). Here the CDR3 reads CASSLGGFGNTEAFF. The CDR3 DNA sequence: TGTGCCAGCAGCTTGGGAGGGTTTGGGAACACTGAAGCTTTCTTT.

The V call is TRBV5-1, the J call TRBJ1-1; TRBD1 matches at 8 bases. V gave up 4 bases and J gave up 9 bases; unmatched junction bases: 17. CDR1 SGHRS and CDR2 YFSETQ come from the germline V gene. This CDR3 has 16 residues. CDR3 nucleotides: TGCGCCAGCAGCCTATCCGGTTCTCAGGGGGCCCAGAAAGCTTTCTTT. It yields the protein CASSLSGSQGAQKAFF.